The 32 T cell receptor beta chains given below trace back to one sample, sequenced in a study of cytomegalovirus exposure and HLA in healthy donors. In the PCR, 60 Vbeta and 13 Jbeta primers were used. Repertoires were generated with immunoSEQ multiplex PCR, while TCRdb's copy carries only in-frame clones and drops some. This table holds over 250,000 clones, about 66% found once. Sequencing was done on a sample of PBMCs. Receptors were obtained from a female donor in good health and CMV-seronegative.

The chain joins TRBV7-9 to TRBJ2-1; unclear D gene. V lost 1 base and J lost 5, with 6 bases in between. Germline CDR1 SEHNR, CDR2 FQNEAQ (reference sequence). This CDR3 region has 13 residues. The CDR3: CASSLVQDNEQFF. The CDR3 DNA reads TGTGCCAGCAGCTTAGTACAAGACAATGAGCAGTTCTTC.

The genes are TRBV6-5 and TRBJ2-1; 7 nucleotides align to TRBD1. V lost 2 bases and J lost 0; bases outside the gene matches: 1. Germline CDR1 MNHEY, CDR2 SVGAGI. This CDR3 comprises 15 residues. CDR3 in amino acids: CASSYRDSSYNEQFF. Here the CDR3 DNA reads TGTGCCAGCAGTTACAGGGACAGCTCCTACAATGAGCAGTTCTTC.

As concerns this clone: A junction boundary mismatches the germline segment, possibly from a read error. Other DNA sequences within the sample encode an identical CDR3. The V and J genes are TRBV7-9 and TRBJ2-7; 8 nucleotides agree with TRBD1. CDR1 and CDR2 from the germline V gene are SEHNR and FQNEAQ (reference sequence). The CDR3 covers 12 residues. The CDR3 loop reads CSSSRQGREQYF. The CDR3 region has the DNA TGTTCCAGCAGCAGACAGGGGAGGGAGCAGTACTTC.

The rearrangement uses TRBV5-6 and TRBJ1-5; 11 bases fit TRBD1. The CDR3 contains 16 residues. The V segment lost 4 bases and the J segment 4 bases; nucleotides outside the gene matches: 7. Germline V gene data show CDR1 as SGHDT and CDR2 as YYEEEE. The CDR3 nucleotides are TGTGCCAGCAGCCTAACGGACAGGGGGCTTAATCAGCCCCAGCATTTT. This translates into CASSLTDRGLNQPQHF.

V and J are TRBV2 and TRBJ1-2, with 9 bases lining up with TRBD1. Germline V gene data show CDR1 as SNHLY and CDR2 as FYNNEI. The V and J ends lost 3 bases and 4 bases, in that order; junction bases with no gene match: 6. The CDR3 spans 15 residues. CDR3 region: CASSEGQGRFYGYTF. The DNA of the CDR3 is TGTGCCAGCAGTGAGGGACAGGGCCGATTCTATGGCTACACCTTC.

This chain joins TRBV5-6 and TRBJ2-6; the D gene is possibly TRBD1 (5 bases). The V and J ends lost 4 bases and 0 bases respectively, with 17 bases between them. This CDR3 contains 18 residues. The germline V gene encodes CDR1 SGHDT and CDR2 YYEEEE. CDR3 sequence reads: CASSREAGPFSGANVLTF. The CDR3 nucleotides are TGTGCCAGCAGCCGCGAGGCAGGGCCCTTCTCTGGGGCCAACGTCCTGACTTTC. Full variable domain (outside the CDR3, taken from reference TRBV5-6 and TRBJ2-6): DAGVTQSPTHLIKTRGQQVTLRCSPKSGHDTVSWYQQALGQGPQFIFQYYEEEERQRGNFPDRFSGHQFPNYSSELNVNALLLGDSALYLCASSREAGPFSGANVLTFGAGSRLTVL.

The CDR3 nucleotides read TGTGCCAGCAGTTCTGGGCCAGCGGGAGGAGGGAACACCGGGGAGCTGTTTTTT. This encodes CASSSGPAGGGNTGELFF. V is TRBV6-7 and J is TRBJ2-2; 9 nucleotides line up with TRBD2. TRBV6-7 is reported as an ORF; its role is uncertain. This CDR3 region has 18 residues. J lost 1 base, V lost 4 bases, and 10 bases had no gene match.

The sample holds one count of this clone. A read error is likely, as this CDR3 ends without the conserved phenylalanine or tryptophan. The rearrangement links TRBV2 to TRBJ1-1, with TRBD1 matching 9 bases. With V trimmed by 5 bases and J by 4 bases, 8 bases remained unmatched. CDR1 and CDR2 (germline): SNHLY, FYNNEI. There are 15 residues in the CDR3. The chain's CDR3 is CASSPNRGPSTEAFL. Written as DNA, the CDR3 is TGTGCCAGCAGTCCAAACAGGGGGCCCAGCACTGAAGCTTTCCTT.

V gene TRBV2 combines with J gene TRBJ2-1; D possibly corresponds to TRBD1 (5 bases). Trimming left V 6 bases short and J 8 bases short, with 20 bases between. CDR3 length equals 15 residues. In germline, CDR1 is SNHLY, CDR2 FYNNEI. CDR3 sequence: CASRGAVREDYEQFF. In DNA, the CDR3 is TGTGCCAGCAGAGGGGCAGTGCGCGAAGACTATGAGCAGTTCTTC. Full variable domain (missing parts from reference TRBV2 and TRBJ2-1): EPEVTQTPSHQVTQMGQEVILRCVPISNHLYFYWYRQILGQKVEFLVSFYNNEISEKSEIFDDQFSVERPDGSNFTLKIRSTKLEDSAMYFCASRGAVREDYEQFFGPGTRLTVL.

This chain links TRBV5-1 with TRBJ2-5; D gene unclear. Between the trimmed V and J ends, which lost 0 bases and 1 base, there was a span of 4 bases. This CDR3 comprises 13 residues. Looked up from germline, CDR1 is SGHRS and CDR2 is YFSETQ. This chain's CDR3 is CASSLVIQETQYF. The DNA for the CDR3 is TGCGCCAGCAGCTTGGTAATCCAAGAGACCCAGTACTTC.

The rearrangement uses TRBV2 and TRBJ1-5; 10 bases line up with TRBD1. Germline trimming cut 3 bases from V and 2 bases from J; bases unmatched to any gene: 4. CDR1 is SNHLY and CDR2 is FYNNEI in the germline V gene. The CDR3 contains 16 residues. CDR3 protein: CASSDGDRGGNQPQHF. For the CDR3, the DNA is TGTGCCAGCAGTGATGGGGACAGGGGAGGCAATCAGCCCCAGCATTTT.

The CDR3 reads CASSSVAGETPQEQYF. In DNA form, the CDR3 reads TGTGCCAGCAGCTCGGTAGCGGGAGAAACCCCTCAAGAGCAGTACTTC. The chain has TRBV7-6 and TRBJ2-7; TRBD2 agrees at 9 bases. Germline V gene lookup returns CDR1 SGHVS and CDR2 FNYEAQ. The CDR3 is 16 residues long. V trimming: 4 bases; J trimming: 7 bases; junction bases outside the gene matches: 14.

This chain joins TRBV27 and TRBJ2-7, with 10 bases lining up with TRBD2. J lost 3 bases, V lost 6 bases, and 11 bases had no gene match. This CDR3 is built from 16 residues. CDR1 is MNHEY and CDR2 is SMNVEV in the germline V gene (reference sequence). The CDR3 is CASRRLNPSGSYEQYF. The CDR3 nucleotides are TGTGCCAGCAGGCGCCTAAACCCTAGCGGGAGCTACGAGCAGTACTTC.

This clone was detected only once. This chain connects TRBV14 to TRBJ1-2; tentative D call: TRBD1 (6 bases). This CDR3 contains 14 residues. Germline CDR1 is SGHDN and CDR2 is FVKESK. The germline V and J ends were trimmed by 1 base and 4 bases, with 10 bases remaining between them. As DNA, the CDR3 is TGTGCCAGCAGCCAAGTCGGACAGCTCTATGGCTACACCTTC. Encoded protein: CASSQVGQLYGYTF.

The chain links TRBV6-6 to TRBJ2-5, with 13 bases lining up with TRBD2. The J call is in doubt because the DNA end fits TRBJ2-7 better. The CDR3 is made up of 14 amino acids. Germline V lookup: CDR1 MNHNY, CDR2 SVGAGI (reference sequence). CDR3 DNA: TGTGCCAGCAGTTACGGACTAGCGGGGGCCGAGCAGTACTTC. It specifies CASSYGLAGAEQYF.

The chain uses TRBV28 and TRBJ2-7; 9 positions match TRBD2. The germline CDR1 and CDR2 sequences are MDHEN and SYDVKM. V was clipped by 2 bases and J by 2 bases; unmatched bases: 1. The CDR3 extends over 14 amino acids. CDR3 DNA sequence: TGTGCCAGCAGTTTAGCGGGAGGGACCTACGAGCAGTACTTC. This sequence encodes CASSLAGGTYEQYF.

This sequence joins TRBV5-1 and TRBJ1-4; TRBD1 agrees at 7 bases. CDR1 is SGHRS and CDR2 is YFSETQ in the germline V gene. The CDR3 is 15 amino acids. After removal of 0 bases from V and 4 bases from J, the junction contained 3 bases not matched to a gene. DNA of the CDR3: TGCGCCAGCAGCTTGGAGGGACAGAGTAATGAAAAACTGTTTTTT. It encodes CASSLEGQSNEKLFF.

The V and J genes are TRBV18 and TRBJ2-3; D is undetermined. The germline V and J ends were trimmed by 6 bases and 0 bases, with 4 bases remaining between them. Germline CDR1 KGHSH, CDR2 LQKENI. The CDR3 is 12 residues long. The CDR3 sequence is CASSQSTDTQYF. The CDR3 DNA sequence: TGTGCCAGCTCTCAAAGCACAGATACGCAGTATTTT. Looking up the rest from reference TRBV18 and TRBJ2-3 gives the full variable domain: NAGVMQNPRHLVRRRGQEARLRCSPMKGHSHVYWYRQLPEEGLKFMVYLQKENIIDESGMPKERFSAEFPKEGPSILRIQQVVRGDSAAYFCASSQSTDTQYFGPGTRLTVL.

This rearrangement joins TRBV4-1 to TRBJ2-5, with TRBD1 matching over 10 bases. The assigned J gene may be wrong: the sequence end matches TRBJ2-7 better. Germline CDR1 MGHRA, CDR2 YSYEKL. This CDR3 region has 14 residues. The chain's CDR3 is CASSPLGTGDEQYF. The DNA for the CDR3 is TGCGCCAGCAGCCCTTTGGGGACAGGGGACGAGCAGTACTTC.

V is TRBV2 and J is TRBJ2-7; 8 positions match TRBD1. With 5 bases clipped from V and 3 bases from J, the junction kept 3 bases outside the gene matches. CDR3 size: 13 residues. CDR1 and CDR2 (germline): SNHLY, FYNNEI. CDR3 loop: CASSRGQGYEQYF. CDR3 in DNA: TGTGCCAGCAGTAGAGGACAGGGCTACGAGCAGTACTTC.

The chain uses TRBV7-3 and TRBJ2-2; D might be TRBD2 (7 bases). The CDR3 extends over 16 amino acids. Trimming removed 5 bases at V and 3 bases at J, with 16 bases between. The germline CDR1 and CDR2 sequences are SGHTA and FQGTGA. Written as DNA, the CDR3 is TGTGCCAGCAGCCCCCAAGGGGGGGCTCACACCGGGGAGCTGTTTTTT. Translating gives CASSPQGGAHTGELFF.

The chain is built from TRBV4-1 and TRBJ2-5, with 7 bases lining up with TRBD1. TRBJ2-7 matches the DNA end more closely, so the J call is doubtful. The CDR3 covers 18 residues. The germline V gene encodes CDR1 MGHRA and CDR2 YSYEKL. CDR3: CASSQAPVRDSPSYEQYF. In DNA form, the CDR3 reads TGCGCCAGCAGCCAAGCCCCGGTTCGGGACAGCCCATCCTACGAGCAGTACTTC.

The chain joins TRBV6-5 to TRBJ2-5; 8 positions match TRBD2. The germline gives CDR1 MNHEY, CDR2 SVGAGI. V shed 0 bases and J 2 bases; nucleotides not matched to a gene: 5. The CDR3 contains 16 residues. CDR3 nucleotide sequence: TGTGCCAGCAGTTACTCGATTACTAGCGGACAAGAGACCCAGTACTTC. This codes for CASSYSITSGQETQYF.

This clone showed up just once. The chain uses TRBV10-3 and TRBJ2-1, with 13 bases lining up with TRBD2. Germline CDR1 ENHRY, CDR2 SYGVKD. The J segment lost 10 bases and the V segment lost 7 bases, leaving 13 bases of the junction unmatched. The CDR3 contains 16 residues. For the CDR3, the DNA is TGTGCCATCACGCCCACCGGGACTAGCGGGATTAGGGAGCAGTTCTTC. Protein sequence: CAITPTGTSGIREQFF.

The chain employs TRBV28 and TRBJ2-3; TRBD1 matches 9 bases. Trimming at V came to 11 bases and at J to 3 bases, leaving 9 bases not matched to a gene. CDR1 is MDHEN, CDR2 SYDVKM, per germline. CDR3 length: 14 residues. CDR3: CASQTGGVTDTQYF. CDR3 bases: TGTGCCTCCCAGACAGGGGGGGTAACAGATACGCAGTATTTT.

The V gene is TRBV18, the J gene TRBJ2-7; the D gene is possibly TRBD2 (6 bases). The CDR3 has 14 residues. Germline CDR1 is KGHSH and CDR2 is LQKENI. Between the trimmed V and J ends, which lost 4 bases and 6 bases, there was a span of 16 bases. Here the CDR3 reads CASSRGRDLREQYF. In DNA, the CDR3 is TGTGCCAGCTCACGAGGGCGGGATCTTCGCGAGCAGTACTTC.

The rearrangement joins TRBV7-9 to TRBJ2-7; the D is unclear. In germline, CDR1 is SEHNR, CDR2 FQNEAQ (reference sequence). The CDR3 runs 15 residues. V dropped 2 bases and J dropped 1 base, with 12 bases sitting between them. Written as DNA, the CDR3 is TGTGCCAGCAGCTTATCGGGTACCCTTTCCTACGAGCAGTACTTC. Translating it yields CASSLSGTLSYEQYF.

The chain carries TRBV6-5 and TRBJ2-3; D remains unclear. The V gene's germline CDR1 is MNHEY and CDR2 SVGAGI. The CDR3 is 14 residues long. With 0 bases removed from V and 2 bases from J, the gap between germline ends came to 6 bases. In nucleotides, the CDR3 is TGTGCCAGCAGTTACTCCACTACCACAGATACGCAGTATTTT. This gives the protein CASSYSTTTDTQYF.

A remark on this clone: At one end the junction does not follow the germline gene, possibly because of a read error. Additional DNA sequences in this sample encode the identical CDR3. This chain links TRBV7-9 with TRBJ1-1; 8 bases align to TRBD1. This CDR3 spans 14 amino acids. The germline CDR1 and CDR2 sequences are SEHNR and FQNEAQ (reference sequence). CDR3 DNA: TGTGCCAGCAGCTTCCGGGACAGGAACACTGAAGCCTTCTTT. It codes for CASSFRDRNTEAFF.

The chain has TRBV19 and TRBJ2-7; 10 positions agree with TRBD1. The CDR3 loop spans 15 amino acids. Trimming at V came to 4 bases and at J to 4 bases, leaving 7 bases not matched to a gene. Germline CDR1 LNHDA, CDR2 SQIVND (reference sequence). The DNA of the CDR3 is TGTGCCAGTAGTACGCGGACAGGGGGGTCTTACGAGCAGTACTTC. It codes for CASSTRTGGSYEQYF.

The gene calls are TRBV6-4 and TRBJ2-2; a possible D gene is TRBD2 (6 bases). The CDR3 spans 13 residues. Trimming cost V 8 bases and J 7 bases, with 14 bases left between them. Germline assignment: CDR1 MRHNA and CDR2 SNTAGT. CDR3 DNA: TGTGCCAGCTCCACGGAGGGCGGCGGGGAGCTGTTTTTT. Its translation is CASSTEGGGELFF.

This chain links TRBV28 with TRBJ1-1, with no clear D. Germline assignment: CDR1 MDHEN and CDR2 SYDVKM. The CDR3 runs to 12 residues. Trimming pared 1 base from V and 9 bases from J, leaving 9 bases between. The CDR3 protein is CASSLLAAQAFF. The CDR3 DNA follows: TGTGCCAGCAGTTTATTAGCGGCACAAGCTTTCTTT.